This entry is about one T cell receptor beta chain. Sequencing used immunoSEQ multiplex PCR; TCRdb keeps in-frame clones, though not all of them. The sample includes 250,000 to 400,000 clones, 85% to 90% of them seen just once. This record belongs to a study of blood T cell repertoires in COVID-19. Study context: The study drew acute and convalescent COVID-19 samples from the United States, Italy and Spain. The cDNA or gDNA used as material had been derived from T cells, B-cell-depleted T cells, or PBMCs.

In Seattle, patients joined the study during active infection and were tracked longitudinally. The CDR3 loop spans 13 amino acids. Germline V gene data show CDR1 as LNHDA and CDR2 as SQIVND (reference sequence). After removal of 4 bases from V and 8 bases from J, the junction contained 6 bases not matched to a gene. The chain joins TRBV19 to TRBJ2-7; 9 bases line up with TRBD1. The sequencing sample was made of peripheral blood. The source of this sequence is a woman aged 25-40 years with COVID-19, enrolled during active disease. The CDR3 bases are TGTGCCAGTAGTAGCCCCGGACAGGGGAAGCAGTACTTC. Translated: CASSSPGQGKQYF.